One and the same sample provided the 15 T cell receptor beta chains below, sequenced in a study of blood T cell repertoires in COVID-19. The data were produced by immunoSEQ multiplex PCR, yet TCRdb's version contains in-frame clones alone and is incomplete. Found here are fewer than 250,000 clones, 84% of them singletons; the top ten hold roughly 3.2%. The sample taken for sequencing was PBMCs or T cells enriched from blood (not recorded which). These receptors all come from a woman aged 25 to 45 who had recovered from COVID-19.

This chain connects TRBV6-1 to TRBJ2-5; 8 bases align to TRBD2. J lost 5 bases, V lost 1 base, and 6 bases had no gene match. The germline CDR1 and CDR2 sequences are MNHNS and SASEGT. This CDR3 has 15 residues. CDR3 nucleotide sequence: TGTGCCAGCAGTGAAGGGGTAGCGGGGTGGGAGACCCAGTACTTC. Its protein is CASSEGVAGWETQYF.

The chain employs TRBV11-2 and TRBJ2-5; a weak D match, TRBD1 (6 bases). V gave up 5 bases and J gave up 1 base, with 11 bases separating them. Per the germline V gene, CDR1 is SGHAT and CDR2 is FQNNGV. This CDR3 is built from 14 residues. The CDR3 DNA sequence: TGTGCCAGCAGCCCAAAGACAGGCCAAGAGACCCAGTACTTC. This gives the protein CASSPKTGQETQYF.

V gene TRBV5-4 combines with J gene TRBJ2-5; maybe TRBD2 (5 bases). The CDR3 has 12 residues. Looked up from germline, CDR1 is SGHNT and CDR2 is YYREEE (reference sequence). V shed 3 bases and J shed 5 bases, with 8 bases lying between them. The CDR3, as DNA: TGTGCCAGCAGCTCGGGAAGGGAGACCCAGTACTTC. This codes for CASSSGRETQYF.

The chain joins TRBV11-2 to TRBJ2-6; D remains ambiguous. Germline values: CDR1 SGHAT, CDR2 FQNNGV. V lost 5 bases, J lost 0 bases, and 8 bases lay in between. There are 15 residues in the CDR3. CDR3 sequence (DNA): TGTGCCAGCAGCCCGCGGATCTCTGGGGCCAACGTCCTGACTTTC. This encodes CASSPRISGANVLTF.

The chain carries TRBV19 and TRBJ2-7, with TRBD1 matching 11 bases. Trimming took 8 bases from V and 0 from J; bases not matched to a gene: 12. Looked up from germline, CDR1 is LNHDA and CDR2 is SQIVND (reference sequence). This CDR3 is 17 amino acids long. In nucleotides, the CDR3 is TGTGCCAGTTCCGGGACAGGGGGAGCTTCGAGCTCCTACGAGCAGTACGTC. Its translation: CASSGTGGASSSYEQYV.

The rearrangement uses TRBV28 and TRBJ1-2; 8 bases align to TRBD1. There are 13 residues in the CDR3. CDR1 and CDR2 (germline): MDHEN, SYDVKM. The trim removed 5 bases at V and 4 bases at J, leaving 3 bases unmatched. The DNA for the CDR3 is TGTGCCAGCAGTGGACAGGGAATCTATGGCTACACCTTC. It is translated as CASSGQGIYGYTF.

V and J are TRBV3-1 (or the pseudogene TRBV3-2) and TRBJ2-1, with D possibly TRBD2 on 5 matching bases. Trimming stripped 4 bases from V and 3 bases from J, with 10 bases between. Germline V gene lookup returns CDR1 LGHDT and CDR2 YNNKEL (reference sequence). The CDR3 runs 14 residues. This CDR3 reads CASSRGLYYNEQFF. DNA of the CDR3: TGTGCCAGCAGCCGTGGACTTTACTACAATGAGCAGTTCTTC.

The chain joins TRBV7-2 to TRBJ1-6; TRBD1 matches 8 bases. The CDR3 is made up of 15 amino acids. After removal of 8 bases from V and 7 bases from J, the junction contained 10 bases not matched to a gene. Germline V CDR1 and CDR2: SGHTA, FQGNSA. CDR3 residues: CASGIPGQVNSPLHF. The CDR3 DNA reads TGTGCCAGCGGCATTCCGGGACAGGTCAATTCACCCCTCCACTTT.

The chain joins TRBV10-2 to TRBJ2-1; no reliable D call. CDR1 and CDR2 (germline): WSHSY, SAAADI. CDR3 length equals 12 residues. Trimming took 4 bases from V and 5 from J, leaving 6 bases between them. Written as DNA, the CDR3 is TGCGCCAGCAGTGCAACGGACAATGAGCAGTTCTTC. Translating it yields CASSATDNEQFF.

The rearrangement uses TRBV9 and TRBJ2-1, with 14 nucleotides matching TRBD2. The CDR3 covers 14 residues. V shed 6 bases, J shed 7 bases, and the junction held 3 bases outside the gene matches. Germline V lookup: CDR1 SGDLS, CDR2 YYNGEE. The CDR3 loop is CASTGTSGSNEQFF. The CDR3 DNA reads TGTGCCAGCACCGGGACTAGCGGGAGTAATGAGCAGTTCTTC.

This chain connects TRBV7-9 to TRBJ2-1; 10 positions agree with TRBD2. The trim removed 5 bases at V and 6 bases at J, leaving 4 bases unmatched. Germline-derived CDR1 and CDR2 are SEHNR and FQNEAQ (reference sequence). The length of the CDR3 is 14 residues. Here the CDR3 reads CASSPAGGGNEQFF. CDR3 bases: TGTGCCAGCAGCCCAGCGGGAGGGGGCAATGAGCAGTTCTTC.

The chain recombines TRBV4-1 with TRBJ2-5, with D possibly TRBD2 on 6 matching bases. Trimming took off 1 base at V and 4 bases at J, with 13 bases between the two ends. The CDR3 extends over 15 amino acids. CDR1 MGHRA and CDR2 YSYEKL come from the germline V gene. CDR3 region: CASSQVGGGGETQYF. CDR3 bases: TGCGCCAGCAGCCAAGTGGGGGGTGGCGGAGAGACCCAGTACTTC.

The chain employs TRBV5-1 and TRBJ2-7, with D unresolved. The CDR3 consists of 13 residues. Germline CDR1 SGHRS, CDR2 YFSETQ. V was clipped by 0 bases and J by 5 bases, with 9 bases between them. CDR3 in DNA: TGCGCCAGCAGCTTGGCGGAGATCAACGAGCAGTACGTC. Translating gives CASSLAEINEQYV.

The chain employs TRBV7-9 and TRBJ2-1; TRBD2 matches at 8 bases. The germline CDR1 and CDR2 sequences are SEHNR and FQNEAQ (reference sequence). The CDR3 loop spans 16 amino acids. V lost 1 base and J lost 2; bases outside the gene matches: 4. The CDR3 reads CASSLGGGPPYNEQFF. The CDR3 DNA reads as TGTGCCAGCAGCTTAGGCGGGGGGCCCCCCTACAATGAGCAGTTCTTC. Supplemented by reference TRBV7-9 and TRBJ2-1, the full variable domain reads DTGVSQNPRHKITKRGQNVTFRCDPISEHNRLYWYRQTLGQGPEFLTYFQNEAQLEKSRLLSDRFSAERPKGSFSTLEIQRTEQGDSAMYLCASSLGGGPPYNEQFFGPGTRLTVL.

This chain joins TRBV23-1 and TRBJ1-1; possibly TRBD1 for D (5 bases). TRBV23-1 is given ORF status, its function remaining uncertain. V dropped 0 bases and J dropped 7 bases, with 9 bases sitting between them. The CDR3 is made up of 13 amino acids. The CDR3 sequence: CASSQSCGHEAFF. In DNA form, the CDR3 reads TGCGCCAGCAGTCAATCTTGCGGACATGAAGCTTTCTTT.